This T cell receptor beta chain derives from a study of neurological immune-mediated disorders. This clonotype has a count of ten or more. This CDR3 comprises 13 residues. Trimming left V 3 bases short and J 3 bases short, with 9 bases between. Germline V gene sequence: CDR1 SGHTA, CDR2 FQGNSA. Via MiXCR, TCRdb re-called the 5' RACE reads, giving one row per CDR3 protein. The sample records roughly 70,000 distinct CDR3 sequences, under 5.5% being singletons. The sample comprised PBMCs. The TCR was taken from a woman between 65 and 79 years old with multiple sclerosis. V is TRBV7-2 and J is TRBJ2-7, with no clear D. As DNA, the CDR3 is TGTGCCAGCAGCTTGGGGTCGGGCTACGAGCAGTACTTC. Translated: CASSLGSGYEQYF. The full variable domain, with the rest looked up from reference TRBV7-2 and TRBJ2-7, is GAGVSQSPSNKVTEKGKDVELRCDPISGHTALYWYRQSLGQGLEFLIYFQGNSAPDKSGLPSDRFSAERTGGSVSTLTIQRTQQEDSAVYLCASSLGSGYEQYFGPGTRLTVT.